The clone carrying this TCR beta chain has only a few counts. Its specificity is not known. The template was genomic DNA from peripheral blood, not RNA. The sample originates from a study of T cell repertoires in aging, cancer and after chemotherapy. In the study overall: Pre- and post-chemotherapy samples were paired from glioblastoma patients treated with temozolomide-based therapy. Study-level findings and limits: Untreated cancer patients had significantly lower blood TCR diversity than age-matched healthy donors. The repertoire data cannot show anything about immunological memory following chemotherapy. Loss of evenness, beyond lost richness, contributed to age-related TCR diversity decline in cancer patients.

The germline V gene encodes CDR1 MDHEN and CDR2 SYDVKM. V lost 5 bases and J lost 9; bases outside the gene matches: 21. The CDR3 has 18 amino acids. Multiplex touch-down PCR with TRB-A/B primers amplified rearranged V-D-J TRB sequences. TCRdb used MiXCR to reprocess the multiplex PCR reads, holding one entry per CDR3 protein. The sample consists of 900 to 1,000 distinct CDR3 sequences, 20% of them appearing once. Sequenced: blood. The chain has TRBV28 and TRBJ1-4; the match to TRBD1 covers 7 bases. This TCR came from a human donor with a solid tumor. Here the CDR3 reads CASSPRTGRSTRTQKLFF. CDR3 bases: TGTGCCAGCAGTCCCCGGACAGGTCGATCTACCCGAACTCAAAAACTGTTTTTT.